This T cell receptor beta chain was retrieved from a study of Ad26.COV2.S vaccination and SARS-CoV-2 variants. Only in-frame clones appear in the TCRdb table, and some are missing; sequencing was by immunoSEQ multiplex PCR. The sample consists of around 400,000 clones, approximately 92% of them appearing once. Stated treatment: 15 to 20 received Ad26.COV2.S at low or high dose, single or two shots; about 5 received placebo; per-sample allocation not given. It was on day 63 after the first vaccine or placebo injection that samples were taken. Ad26.COV2.S expressed prefusion-stabilized spike from the original Wuhan strain. Deletions cut 4 bases from V and 7 bases from J, with 23 bases between. CDR3 size: 16 residues. The germline V gene encodes CDR1 SGDLS and CDR2 YYNGEE. In its sample, this clone was seen once.

The sequence was obtained from a person aged 18-65 years who received the Ad26.COV2.S COVID-19 vaccine or a placebo. The sample in question was peripheral blood, obtained in a trial of Ad26.COV2.S vaccine versus placebo. V and J are TRBV9 and TRBJ1-2; tentative D call: TRBD1 (6 bases). CDR3 in DNA: TGTGCCAGCAGCCTCCACCGGGTGGGGGGCGCGGGTGGCTACACCTTC. Translating gives CASSLHRVGGAGGYTF.